This T cell receptor (beta chain) was profiled in a study of cytomegalovirus exposure and HLA in healthy donors. Study context: Genotyping of about 400 donors showed that over 80% belonged to the Caucasian-associated ancestry cluster.

The PCR employed 60 Vbeta primers together with 13 Jbeta primers. Assay used: immunoSEQ multiplex PCR; TCRdb lists only in-frame clones, some missing. Counted here are 130,000 to 150,000 clones, 80% occurring once; the ten biggest clones make up approximately 6.3%. Healthy individuals who donated bone marrow served as the donors. CDR1 SQVTM and CDR2 ANQGSEA come from the germline V gene. The V gene lost 2 bases and the J gene lost 5 bases, with 9 bases spanning the gap. The CDR3 has 12 amino acids. Whole-study findings and limits: In a later analysis, TCR beta V- and J-gene trimming was associated with a missense DCLRE1C variant.

Points on this clone: Its antigen remains unknown.

The receptor's source is a man in his forties in good health and CMV-seropositive. The sample consisted of PBMCs. The chain combines TRBV29-1 with TRBJ2-5; D not certain. Here the CDR3 DNA reads TGCAGCGTTGAACCCCCTGCGGAGACCCAGTACTTC. This translates into CSVEPPAETQYF.